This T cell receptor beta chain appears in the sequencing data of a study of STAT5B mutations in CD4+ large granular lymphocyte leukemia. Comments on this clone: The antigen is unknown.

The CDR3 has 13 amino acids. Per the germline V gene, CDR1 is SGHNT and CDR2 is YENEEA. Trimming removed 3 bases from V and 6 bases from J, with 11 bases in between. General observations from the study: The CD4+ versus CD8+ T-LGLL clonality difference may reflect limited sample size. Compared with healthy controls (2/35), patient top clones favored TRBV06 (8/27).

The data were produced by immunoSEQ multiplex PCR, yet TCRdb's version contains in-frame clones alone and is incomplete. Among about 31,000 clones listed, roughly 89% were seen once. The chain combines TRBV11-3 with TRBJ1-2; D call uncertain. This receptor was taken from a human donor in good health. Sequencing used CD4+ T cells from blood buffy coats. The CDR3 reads CASSFPQGHGYTF. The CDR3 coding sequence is TGTGCCAGCAGCTTCCCCCAAGGTCATGGCTACACCTTC.